This TCR beta chain was observed in a study of early T cells in non-severe SARS-CoV-2 infection. Overall study context: Sequencing targeted bulk RNA from unsorted whole blood, leaving chains unpaired.

Tagging with unique molecular identifiers was applied to individual cDNA molecules. A single record per CDR3 protein comes from TCRdb applying MiXCR to the 5' RACE reads. The profile shows approximately 90,000 distinct CDR3 sequences, less than 15% of them singletons. About this clonotype: Its antigen remains unknown.

The CDR3 sequence is 15 residues long. Germline-derived CDR1 and CDR2 are MNHNY and SVGAGI (reference sequence). V was trimmed by 2 bases and J by 3 bases, leaving 13 bases between them. Notes on the study in general: Missing private and CD4 specificities, VDJdb matching favored anti-spike CD8 responses.

Material: whole blood, obtained at baseline. V usage is TRBV6-6 and J usage is TRBJ1-2; D perhaps matches TRBD1 (5 bases). This sequence was found in an adult who was a healthcare worker with PCR-confirmed SARS-CoV-2 infection or an uninfected control (not recorded which). The CDR3 nucleotides read TGTGCCAGCAGTTACCCGGCAGGGAGTGACTATGGCTACACCTTC. This codes for CASSYPAGSDYGYTF.